Presented here are 8 T cell receptor beta chains from one specimen sequenced in a study of cytomegalovirus exposure and HLA in healthy donors. Researchers ran the PCR with 60 Vbeta and 13 Jbeta primers. This table comes from immunoSEQ multiplex PCR, and its TCRdb copy is limited to in-frame clones, with some not included. This table holds over 150,000 clones, almost 75% found once. The sample was PBMCs. The receptors come from a woman aged 25 to 39 in good health and CMV-seropositive.

A remark on this clone: Other DNA sequences in the sample encode the same CDR3. This rearrangement joins TRBV7-8 to TRBJ2-5; no reliable D call. V was trimmed by 4 bases and J by 5 bases, leaving 11 bases between them. From germline, CDR1 is SGHVS and CDR2 FQNEAQ. The CDR3 extends over 13 amino acids. The CDR3: CASSYSPRETQYF. The CDR3 coding sequence is TGTGCCAGCAGCTATTCCCCGAGGGAGACCCAGTACTTC.

With regard to this clone: The same CDR3 is also encoded by other DNA sequences in this sample. This chain joins TRBV5-1 and TRBJ2-7; D is uncertain. CDR1 and CDR2 from the germline V gene are SGHRS and YFSETQ. The CDR3 is made up of 13 amino acids. The V end was cut by 2 bases, the J end by 1 base, with 7 bases between. The CDR3 loop reads CASSFSGSYEQYF. DNA for the CDR3: TGCGCCAGCAGCTTTTCAGGTTCCTACGAGCAGTACTTC.

The rearrangement uses TRBV6-7 and TRBJ2-1; tentatively, D is TRBD1 (10 bases). TRBV6-7 is an ORF; its function is uncertain. V lost 4 bases, J lost 3 bases, and 37 bases lay in between. CDR3 length equals 23 residues. The CDR3 here is CASSFSDRGLSGSLSRGYNEQFF. CDR3 DNA: TGTGCCAGCAGTTTTAGTGACAGGGGGCTTAGCGGGAGTCTATCGAGGGGCTACAATGAGCAGTTCTTC.

The chain links TRBV10-3 to TRBJ2-3, with D perhaps TRBD2 (6 bases). In germline, CDR1 is ENHRY, CDR2 SYGVKD. The ends were cut back, 2 bases at V and 2 bases at J, with 11 bases in the middle. The CDR3 covers 15 residues. CDR3 bases: TGTGCCATCAGTGAGCTAGCGACCCTCACAGATACGCAGTATTTT. As protein: CAISELATLTDTQYF.

This clone occurred a few times. The CDR3 reads CASSEGAGGSTDTQYF. The DNA for the CDR3 is TGTGCCAGCAGTGAAGGAGCGGGAGGGAGCACAGATACGCAGTATTTT. The chain links TRBV6-1 to TRBJ2-3, with TRBD2 matching over 10 bases. Losses at the gene ends were 1 base for V and 0 bases for J; bases not matched to a gene: 1. Germline values: CDR1 MNHNS, CDR2 SASEGT. This CDR3 spans 16 amino acids.

This clone was counted a few times. This sequence joins TRBV6-5 and TRBJ2-7; unclear D gene. The CDR3 spans 15 residues. Trimming removed 0 bases from V and 1 base from J, with 10 bases in between. CDR1 and CDR2 (germline): MNHEY, SVGAGI. Written as DNA, the CDR3 is TGTGCCAGCAGTTACTCGAATCGTCGGTCCTACGAGCAGTACTTC. Translation: CASSYSNRRSYEQYF.

The chain links TRBV15 to TRBJ1-4, with D hard to call. Germline V gene sequence: CDR1 LNHNV, CDR2 YYDKDF (reference sequence). V lost 4 bases, J lost 7 bases, and 10 bases lay in between. The length of the CDR3 is 13 residues. The CDR3 spells CATSTGGFEKLFF. The DNA of the CDR3 is TGTGCCACCAGCACCGGAGGGTTTGAAAAACTGTTTTTT.

This rearrangement joins TRBV28 to TRBJ2-5; D unclear. CDR1 and CDR2 from the germline V gene are MDHEN and SYDVKM. The CDR3 extends over 14 amino acids. Deletions cut 3 bases from V and 7 bases from J, with 15 bases between. The CDR3, as DNA: TGTGCCAGCAGTTTTACGGCGGTCCCGGGGACCCAGTACTTC. This sequence encodes CASSFTAVPGTQYF.